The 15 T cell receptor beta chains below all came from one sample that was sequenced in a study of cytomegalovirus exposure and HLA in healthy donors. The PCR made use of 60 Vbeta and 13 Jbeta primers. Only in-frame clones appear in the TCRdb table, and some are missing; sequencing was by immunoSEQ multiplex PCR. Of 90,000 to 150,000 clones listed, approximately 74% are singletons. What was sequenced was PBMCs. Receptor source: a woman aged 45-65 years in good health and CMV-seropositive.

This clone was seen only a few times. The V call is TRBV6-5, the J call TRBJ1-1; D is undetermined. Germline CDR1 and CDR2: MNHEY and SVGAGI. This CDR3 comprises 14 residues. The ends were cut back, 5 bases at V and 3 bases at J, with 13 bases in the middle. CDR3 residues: CASSLPTGYTEAFF. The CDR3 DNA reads TGTGCCAGCAGTCTACCTACGGGGTACACTGAAGCTTTCTTT.

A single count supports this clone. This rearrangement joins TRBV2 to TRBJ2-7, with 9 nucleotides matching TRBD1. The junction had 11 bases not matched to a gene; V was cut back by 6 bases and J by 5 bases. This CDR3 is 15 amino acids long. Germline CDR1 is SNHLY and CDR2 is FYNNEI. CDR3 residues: CASRNSGTGPHEQYF. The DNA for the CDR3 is TGTGCCAGCAGAAACTCCGGGACAGGGCCTCACGAGCAGTACTTC. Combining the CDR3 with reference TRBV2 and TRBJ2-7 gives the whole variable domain EPEVTQTPSHQVTQMGQEVILRCVPISNHLYFYWYRQILGQKVEFLVSFYNNEISEKSEIFDDQFSVERPDGSNFTLKIRSTKLEDSAMYFCASRNSGTGPHEQYFGPGTRLTVT.

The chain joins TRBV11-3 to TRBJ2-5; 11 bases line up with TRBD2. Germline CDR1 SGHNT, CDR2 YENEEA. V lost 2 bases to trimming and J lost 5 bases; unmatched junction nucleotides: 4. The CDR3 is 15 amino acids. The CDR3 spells CASSLTSGSWETQYF. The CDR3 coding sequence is TGTGCCAGCAGCTTAACTAGCGGGAGTTGGGAGACCCAGTACTTC.

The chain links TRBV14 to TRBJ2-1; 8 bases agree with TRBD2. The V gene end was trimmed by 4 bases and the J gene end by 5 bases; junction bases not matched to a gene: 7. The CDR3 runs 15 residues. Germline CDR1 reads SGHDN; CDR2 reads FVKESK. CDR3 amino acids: CASSLPGLVDNEQFF. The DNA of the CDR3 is TGTGCCAGCAGCCTACCGGGACTAGTAGACAATGAGCAGTTCTTC.

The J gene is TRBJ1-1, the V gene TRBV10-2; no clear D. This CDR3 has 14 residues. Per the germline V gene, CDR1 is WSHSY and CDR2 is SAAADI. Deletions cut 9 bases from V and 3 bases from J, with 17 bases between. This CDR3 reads CASSTTVGDTEAFF. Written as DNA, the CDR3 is TGCGCCAGTTCTACGACGGTCGGGGACACTGAAGCTTTCTTT.

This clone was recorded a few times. CDR3 bases: TGCGCCAGCAGCTTGGTTGTAGCGGGCGAGCAGTTCTTC. It translates to CASSLVVAGEQFF. The V and J genes are TRBV5-1 and TRBJ2-1; 7 nucleotides align to TRBD2. Germline values: CDR1 SGHRS, CDR2 YFSETQ. There are 13 residues in the CDR3. V was clipped by 0 bases and J by 10 bases; unmatched bases: 4. The full variable domain, its missing parts supplied by reference TRBV5-1 and TRBJ2-1, is KAGVTQTPRYLIKTRGQQVTLSCSPISGHRSVSWYQQTPGQGLQFLFEYFSETQRNKGNFPGRFSGRQFSNSRSEMNVSTLELGDSALYLCASSLVVAGEQFFGPGTRLTVL.

The DNA for the CDR3 is TGTGCCAGCAGTTCACCCCTAACCGGCAGGGCCTACGAGCAGTACTTC. Protein: CASSSPLTGRAYEQYF. The chain couples TRBV27 to TRBJ2-7; perhaps TRBD1 as D (5 bases). Germline V gives CDR1 MNHEY, CDR2 SMNVEV (reference sequence). The V and J ends lost 4 bases and 2 bases respectively, with 18 bases between them. The CDR3 is 16 residues long.

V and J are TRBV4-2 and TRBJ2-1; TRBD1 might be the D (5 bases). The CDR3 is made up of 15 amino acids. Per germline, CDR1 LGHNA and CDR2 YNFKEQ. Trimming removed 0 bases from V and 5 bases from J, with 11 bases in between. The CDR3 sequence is CASSQDRGLNNEQFF. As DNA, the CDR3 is TGTGCCAGCAGCCAAGATAGGGGCTTAAACAATGAGCAGTTCTTC.

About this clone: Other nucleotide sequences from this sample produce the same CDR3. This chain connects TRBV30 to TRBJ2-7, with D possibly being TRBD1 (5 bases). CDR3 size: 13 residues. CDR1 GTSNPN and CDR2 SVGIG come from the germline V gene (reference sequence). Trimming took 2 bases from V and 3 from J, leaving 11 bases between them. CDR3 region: CAWSKGADYEQYF. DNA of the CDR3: TGTGCCTGGAGTAAAGGGGCCGACTACGAGCAGTACTTC.

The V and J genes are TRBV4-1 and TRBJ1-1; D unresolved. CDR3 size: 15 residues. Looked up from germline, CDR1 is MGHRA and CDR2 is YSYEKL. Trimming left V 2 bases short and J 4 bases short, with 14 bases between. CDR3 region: CASSQLTAITTEAFF. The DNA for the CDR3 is TGCGCCAGCAGCCAATTGACTGCGATAACCACTGAAGCTTTCTTT.

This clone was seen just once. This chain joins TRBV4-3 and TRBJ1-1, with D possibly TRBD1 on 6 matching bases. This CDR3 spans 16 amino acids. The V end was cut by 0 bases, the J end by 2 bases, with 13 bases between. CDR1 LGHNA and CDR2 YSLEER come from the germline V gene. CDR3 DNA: TGCGCCAGCAGCCAAGATGTTCTAGGGGGAAACACTGAAGCTTTCTTT. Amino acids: CASSQDVLGGNTEAFF.

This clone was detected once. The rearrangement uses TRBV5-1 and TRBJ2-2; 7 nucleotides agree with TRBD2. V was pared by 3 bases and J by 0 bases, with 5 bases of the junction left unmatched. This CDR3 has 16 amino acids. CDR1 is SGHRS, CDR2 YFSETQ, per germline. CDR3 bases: TGCGCCAGCAGCTCCTCTAGCGGTCCGAACACCGGGGAGCTGTTTTTT. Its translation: CASSSSSGPNTGELFF.

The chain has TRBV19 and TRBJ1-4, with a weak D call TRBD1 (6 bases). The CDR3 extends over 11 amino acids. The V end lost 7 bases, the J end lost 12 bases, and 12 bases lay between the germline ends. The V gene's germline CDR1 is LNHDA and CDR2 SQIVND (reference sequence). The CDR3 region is CASTPGGQLFF. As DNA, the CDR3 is TGTGCCAGTACCCCGGGGGGCCAACTGTTTTTT.

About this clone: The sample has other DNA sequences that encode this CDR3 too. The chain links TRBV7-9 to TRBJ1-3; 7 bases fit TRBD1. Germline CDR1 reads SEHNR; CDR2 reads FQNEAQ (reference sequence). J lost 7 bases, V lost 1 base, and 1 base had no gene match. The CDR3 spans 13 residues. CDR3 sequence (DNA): TGTGCCAGCAGCTTAGGACAGGGCAACACCATATATTTT. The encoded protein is CASSLGQGNTIYF.

The CDR3 coding sequence is TGCGCCAGCAGCCGAGGACCCACAGGGTCCTACAATGAGCAGTTCTTC. This codes for CASSRGPTGSYNEQFF. The chain combines TRBV5-1 with TRBJ2-1, with TRBD1 as a possible D gene (6 bases). The CDR3 length is 16 residues. Trimming stripped 4 bases from V and 1 base from J, with 15 bases between. Looked up from germline, CDR1 is SGHRS and CDR2 is YFSETQ.